The entry below gives a single TCR beta chain sequence along with its context. Libraries were prepared by immunoSEQ multiplex PCR; TCRdb keeps only in-frame clonotypes and omits some of them. This table has some 43,000 clones, around four fifths appearing once. The data originate from a study of radiation and T cells in renal cell carcinoma. The time point was: blood 4 weeks post-SBRT, at nephrectomy. As for treatment: 15 Gy SBRT to primary tumor, nephrectomy 4 weeks later. Nephrectomy followed 15 Gy stereotactic body radiation by 4 weeks. The tumor was a clear cell renal cell carcinoma. Trimming removed 5 bases from V and 8 bases from J, with 15 bases in between. Germline V CDR1 and CDR2: SEHNR, FQNEAQ (reference sequence). The CDR3 length is 14 residues.

The source was blood, collected from a patient whose treatment included radiotherapy and nephrectomy. This TCR derives from a woman aged 70 to 79 with renal cell carcinoma. The chain has TRBV7-9 and TRBJ1-4; no clear D. The CDR3 region is CASSPLRDGEKLFF. DNA for the CDR3: TGTGCCAGCAGCCCCCTCCGGGATGGCGAAAAACTGTTTTTT.